Following are 24 T cell receptor beta chains from one sample sequenced in a study of cytomegalovirus exposure and HLA in healthy donors. Clones were sequenced by immunoSEQ multiplex PCR, and TCRdb holds only the in-frame ones, with some missing. The profile covers about 190,000 clones, with more than 75% appearing a single time and more than 6.5% taken by the ten largest. Sequencing was done on a sample of PBMCs. The receptors shown here come from a man aged 18 to 29 in good health and CMV-seropositive.

The V and J genes are TRBV11-3 and TRBJ2-2, with TRBD2 identical over 12 bases. The CDR3 loop spans 15 amino acids. V was pared by 5 bases and J by 4 bases, with 2 bases of the junction left unmatched. The germline CDR1 and CDR2 sequences are SGHNT and YENEEA. The CDR3 nucleotides read TGTGCCAGCAGCCAGACTAGCGGGAGCACCGGGGAGCTGTTTTTT. This sequence encodes CASSQTSGSTGELFF. Together with reference TRBV11-3 and TRBJ2-2, the CDR3 gives the full variable domain: EAGVVQSPRYKIIEKKQPVAFWCNPISGHNTLYWYLQNLGQGPELLIRYENEEAVDDSQLPKDRFSAERLKGVDSTLKIQPAELGDSAVYLCASSQTSGSTGELFFGEGSRLTVL.

This chain links TRBV4-3 with TRBJ1-4; no clear D. Trimming removed 1 base at V and 0 bases at J, with 12 bases between. The germline CDR1 and CDR2 sequences are LGHNA and YSLEER. CDR3 length: 17 amino acids. CDR3 bases: TGCGCCAGCAGCCAAGCGGGAGGATCAGCAACTAATGAAAAACTGTTTTTT. Translating gives CASSQAGGSATNEKLFF.

Concerning this clone: The sample holds other DNA sequences that translate to the same CDR3. The J gene is TRBJ2-1, the V gene TRBV4-2, with 12 bases that match TRBD2. Germline trimming cut 0 bases from V and 3 bases from J; bases unmatched to any gene: 0. The CDR3 is 16 residues long. In germline, CDR1 is LGHNA, CDR2 YNFKEQ. CDR3 protein: CASSQETSGSYNEQFF. In DNA form, the CDR3 reads TGTGCCAGCAGCCAAGAGACTAGCGGGAGCTACAATGAGCAGTTCTTC.

The rearrangement joins TRBV4-3 to TRBJ2-7; 7 positions match TRBD1. Germline V gene lookup returns CDR1 LGHNA and CDR2 YSLEER. J gave up 5 bases and V 1 base, and 8 bases lay outside the gene matches. This CDR3 region has 15 residues. CDR3 sequence reads: CASSQVRGLMDEQYF. The DNA of the CDR3 is TGCGCCAGCAGCCAAGTAAGGGGGCTTATGGACGAGCAGTACTTC.

This clone has only one observation. The CDR3 is CASSLGQESVQFF. The CDR3 DNA follows: TGTGCCAGCAGCTTAGGACAAGAATCGGTGCAGTTCTTC. The chain links TRBV7-6 to TRBJ2-1, with D unresolved. V shed 1 base and J shed 12 bases, with 13 bases lying between them. Germline CDR1 reads SGHVS; CDR2 reads FNYEAQ. The CDR3 has 13 amino acids.

This clone was seen only once. The rearrangement links TRBV9 to TRBJ2-2; TRBD2 is a possible D gene (7 bases). V was trimmed by 0 bases and J by 4 bases, leaving 13 bases between them. Germline V lookup: CDR1 SGDLS, CDR2 YYNGEE. This CDR3 contains 16 residues. The CDR3 here is CASSVGGGASTGELFF. CDR3 in DNA: TGTGCCAGCAGCGTAGGTGGGGGGGCGAGCACCGGGGAGCTGTTTTTT.

The gene calls are TRBV2 and TRBJ1-2; D unclear. With 8 bases removed from V and 4 bases from J, the gap between germline ends came to 17 bases. The V gene's germline CDR1 is SNHLY and CDR2 FYNNEI. This CDR3 is built from 14 residues. The CDR3 sequence is CASAADPAGYGYTF. The CDR3 DNA reads TGTGCCAGCGCCGCGGACCCAGCGGGCTATGGCTACACCTTC.

V and J are TRBV11-2 and TRBJ1-1; TRBD1 matches 10 bases. The germline V gene has CDR1 SGHAT and CDR2 FQNNGV. CDR3 size: 15 residues. With V trimmed by 1 base and J by 6 bases, 5 bases remained unmatched. The CDR3 loop is CASSLGDRGSAEAFF. The CDR3 coding sequence is TGTGCCAGCAGCTTAGGGGACAGGGGTTCAGCTGAAGCTTTCTTT.

In nucleotides, the CDR3 is TGTGCCAGCAGCTTATGGCTAGCGGAAAATTACGAGCAGTACTTC. As protein: CASSLWLAENYEQYF. The chain has TRBV7-2 and TRBJ2-7; 7 bases are a match to TRBD2. V shed 2 bases and J 4 bases; nucleotides not matched to a gene: 8. There are 15 residues in the CDR3. Germline V gene data show CDR1 as SGHTA and CDR2 as FQGNSA.

The chain carries TRBV7-8 and TRBJ2-5; D may be TRBD1 (6 bases). From germline, CDR1 is SGHVS and CDR2 FQNEAQ. CDR3 size: 16 residues. V shed 5 bases and J shed 1 base, with 17 bases lying between them. The DNA of the CDR3 is TGTGCCAGCAGCCACAGGGTGCCAAAGTCCCAAGAGACCCAGTACTTC. Amino acid sequence: CASSHRVPKSQETQYF. Full variable domain (outside the CDR3, taken from reference TRBV7-8 and TRBJ2-5): GAGVSQSPRYKVAKRGQDVALRCDPISGHVSLFWYQQALGQGPEFLTYFQNEAQLDKSGLPSDRFFAERPEGSVSTLKIQRTQQEDSAVYLCASSHRVPKSQETQYFGPGTRLLVL.

The V gene is TRBV6-4, the J gene TRBJ2-1; 7 positions match TRBD2. CDR1 MRHNA and CDR2 SNTAGT come from the germline V gene. Losses at the gene ends were 6 bases for V and 4 bases for J; bases not matched to a gene: 15. CDR3 size: 17 residues. The CDR3 here is CASRAWEGRVGYNEQFF. CDR3 nucleotide sequence: TGTGCCAGCAGGGCCTGGGAGGGGCGGGTCGGGTACAATGAGCAGTTCTTC.

The rearrangement joins TRBV7-3 to TRBJ2-3, with 7 nucleotides matching TRBD2. The CDR3 loop spans 14 amino acids. CDR1 is SGHTA and CDR2 is FQGTGA in the germline V gene. V dropped 5 bases and J dropped 2; count of bases not matched to a gene: 4. CDR3 amino acids: CASSRGSATDTQYF. CDR3 DNA sequence: TGTGCCAGCAGCCGCGGGAGCGCCACAGATACGCAGTATTTT.

As regards this clone: Other DNA sequences in the same sample also yield this CDR3. This rearrangement joins TRBV5-1 to TRBJ2-5; TRBD2 aligns across 11 bases. The CDR3 totals 14 residues. The germline gives CDR1 SGHRS, CDR2 YFSETQ. V lost 5 bases and J lost 5; bases outside the gene matches: 5. The CDR3 DNA reads as TGCGCCAGCAGTCTAGGACTAGCGGGCGAGACCCAGTACTTC. This sequence encodes CASSLGLAGETQYF.

In its sample, this clone was seen a few times. This chain links TRBV6-5 with TRBJ2-5, with D possibly being TRBD2 (6 bases). The CDR3 has 16 residues. V lost 2 bases and J 1 base, leaving 14 bases between the germline ends. CDR1 is MNHEY, CDR2 SVGAGI, per germline. CDR3 bases: TGTGCCAGCAGTTACAGTCCGGAGGGGCCCCAAGAGACCCAGTACTTC. Translation gives CASSYSPEGPQETQYF.

The chain is built from TRBV27 and TRBJ2-3, with 11 positions matching TRBD2. Germline assignment: CDR1 MNHEY and CDR2 SMNVEV (reference sequence). CDR3 length: 14 amino acids. Trimming at V came to 6 bases and at J to 3 bases, leaving 2 bases not matched to a gene. CDR3 in DNA: TGTGCCAGCAGACTAGCGGGAGCAACAGATACGCAGTATTTT. Residues: CASRLAGATDTQYF.

Details on this clone: Other DNA sequences of this sample code for an identical CDR3. The chain couples TRBV19 to TRBJ1-1; D gene ambiguous. The ends were cut back, 1 base at V and 4 bases at J, with 7 bases in the middle. CDR1 and CDR2 (germline): LNHDA, SQIVND (reference sequence). CDR3 length equals 13 residues. CDR3 amino acids: CASSIAGGTEAFF. DNA for the CDR3: TGTGCCAGTAGTATAGCGGGTGGCACTGAAGCTTTCTTT.

The chain is built from TRBV6-1 and TRBJ2-1; the match to TRBD1 covers 9 bases. Germline values: CDR1 MNHNS, CDR2 SASEGT. Trimming took 5 bases from V and 3 from J; bases not matched to a gene: 2. This CDR3 has 14 amino acids. The CDR3 here is CASSTTGGYNEQFF. The CDR3 nucleotides are TGTGCCAGCAGTACGACAGGGGGCTACAATGAGCAGTTCTTC.

The genes are TRBV30 and TRBJ1-4; 7 bases map to TRBD1. V lost 3 bases to trimming and J lost 8 bases; unmatched junction nucleotides: 12. CDR3 length: 15 amino acids. The V gene's germline CDR1 is GTSNPN and CDR2 SVGIG (reference sequence). The CDR3 sequence is CAWSATPGGREKLFF. Here the CDR3 DNA reads TGTGCCTGGAGCGCTACGCCAGGGGGTCGGGAAAAACTGTTTTTT.

This clone appeared many times. V and J are TRBV30 and TRBJ1-1, with a tentative D call TRBD1 (5 bases). Germline V gene data show CDR1 as GTSNPN and CDR2 as SVGIG (reference sequence). The CDR3 runs 13 residues. V was cut by 1 base and J by 8 bases, with 14 bases left in between. DNA for the CDR3: TGTGCCTGGAGTGCCTTACGGGGGAGGGAAGCTTTCTTT. Translating it yields CAWSALRGREAFF.

The chain combines TRBV6-6 with TRBJ2-3, with a possible D match to TRBD2 (7 bases). The germline V gene encodes CDR1 MNHNY and CDR2 SVGAGI (reference sequence). The CDR3 runs 14 residues. V was pared by 2 bases and J by 6 bases, with 12 bases between. As DNA, the CDR3 is TGTGCCAGCAGTTACGGAGAGGGGGGGGATACGCAGTATTTT. This translates into CASSYGEGGDTQYF.

V usage is TRBV28 and J usage is TRBJ2-7; the match to TRBD2 covers 9 bases. CDR1 and CDR2 from the germline V gene are MDHEN and SYDVKM. The V gene end was trimmed by 2 bases and the J gene end by 3 bases; junction bases not matched to a gene: 2. This CDR3 is 14 amino acids long. CDR3 nucleotide sequence: TGTGCCAGCAGTTTAGGCGGGAGGGTCTACGAGCAGTACTTC. It specifies CASSLGGRVYEQYF.

This clone was seen just once. J is TRBJ1-1 and V is TRBV15, with D possibly being TRBD1 (5 bases). This CDR3 has 13 residues. Deletions cut 0 bases from V and 6 bases from J, with 8 bases between. Germline V gene lookup returns CDR1 LNHNV and CDR2 YYDKDF (reference sequence). The CDR3 region is CATSRDRGPEAFF. CDR3 coding DNA: TGTGCCACCAGCAGAGATAGGGGCCCTGAAGCTTTCTTT.

This CDR3 reads CASSVPGLAPTYEQYF. The CDR3 nucleotides read TGTGCCAGCAGTGTTCCGGGACTAGCGCCGACCTACGAGCAGTACTTC. The V and J genes are TRBV2 and TRBJ2-7; the match to TRBD2 covers 10 bases. Germline-derived CDR1 and CDR2 are SNHLY and FYNNEI. CDR3 length: 16 residues. The J segment lost 2 bases and the V segment lost 4 bases, leaving 8 bases of the junction unmatched.

This clone was counted once. The V and J genes are TRBV6-5 and TRBJ2-5, with 7 bases lining up with TRBD1. The trim removed 5 bases at V and 4 bases at J, leaving 1 base unmatched. Germline values: CDR1 MNHEY, CDR2 SVGAGI. The CDR3 loop spans 12 amino acids. CDR3 sequence reads: CASSNRGETQYF. The DNA for the CDR3 is TGTGCCAGCAGTAACAGGGGAGAGACCCAGTACTTC.